Listed below are T cell receptor beta chains from one sample, sequenced in a study of T cells in Graves' hyperthyroidism and ophthalmopathy. TCRdb analysed the multiplex PCR reads with MiXCR anew, one entry per CDR3 protein. The data show a few hundred thousand distinct CDR3 sequences, around 25% seen once. The sequenced sample consisted of blood. These receptors were obtained from a man in his fifties or sixties with Graves' hyperthyroidism. CDR3s leave out the opening cysteine and the closing phenylalanine or tryptophan. D genes are given only for firm matches.

cdr3_length	d_call	v_call	j_call	cdr3_aa
12	TRBD2	TRBV11-2	TRBJ2-3	ASSLVRGVDTQY
12	TRBD1	TRBV6-1	TRBJ2-1	ASRDRQGMDEQF
13	.	TRBV28	TRBJ1-6	ASSPGRWYNSPLH
11	.	TRBV6-5	TRBJ2-2	ASSYLPGGELF
12	TRBD2	TRBV12-3/TRBV12-4	TRBJ2-3	ASIPGLATDTQY
13	.	TRBV24-1	TRBJ1-3	ATSDSQGSGNTIY
12	.	TRBV2	TRBJ2-1	ASSSRDGNNEQF
15	TRBD2	TRBV28	TRBJ2-5	ASTPRLAGRPRETQY
14	TRBD1	TRBV20-1	TRBJ2-5	SARDPGGPSRETQY
12	.	TRBV6-1	TRBJ1-2	ASSRTSREDGYT
17	TRBD2	TRBV2	TRBJ2-2	ASNGQGKLAGRWAGELF
12	.	TRBV20-1	TRBJ2-1	SARGASGYNEQF
9	.	TRBV3-1	TRBJ2-5	ASSQPKTQY
12	TRBD1	TRBV29-1	TRBJ1-1	SVRDRGQGTEAF
10	.	TRBV7-6	TRBJ2-7	ASSLAEDEQY
13	.	TRBV11-2	TRBJ2-3	ASSFLGIESDTQY
11	.	TRBV2	TRBJ1-5	ASSSQDNQPQH
14	.	TRBV2	TRBJ1-3	ASSDLGGDSGNTIY
11	.	TRBV12-5	TRBJ2-1	ASEEEEYNEQF
13	.	TRBV7-3	TRBJ1-1	ASSLQGGKNTEAF
13	TRBD2	TRBV11-1	TRBJ2-5	ASSLTSGSLETQY
13	.	TRBV18	TRBJ1-5	ASSPLSGVNQPQH
11	TRBD1	TRBV28	TRBJ2-7	ASSVDRAYEQY
15	.	TRBV20-1	TRBJ2-7	SASSSNRRAGTYEQY
15	.	TRBV6-1	TRBJ1-5	ASSELRGSYSNQPQH
14	TRBD2	TRBV5-1	TRBJ2-1	ASSLDGTSRYNEQF
10	.	TRBV20-1	TRBJ1-2	SASEGSLGYT
13	TRBD2	TRBV20-1	TRBJ2-7	SAARTSGYTYEQY
13	.	TRBV27	TRBJ2-5	ASSLGRGGGETQY
10	.	TRBV29-1	TRBJ2-2	SVQPNTGELF
12	TRBD1	TRBV5-1	TRBJ2-3	ASSSGQGIDTQY
15	.	TRBV28	TRBJ2-2	ASSFDMEGPNTGELF
14	.	TRBV7-2	TRBJ1-3	ASSPGGAPSGNTIY
13	.	TRBV20-1	TRBJ1-2	SARAIERISYGYT
13	TRBD1	TRBV14	TRBJ2-1	ASSHIGTANNEQF
14	.	TRBV5-1	TRBJ2-1	ASSLVARGNGNEQF
14	TRBD2	TRBV10-1	TRBJ2-7	ASSPGLAGGTYEQY
13	TRBD2	TRBV2	TRBJ2-5	ASSELAGVLETQY
13	.	TRBV20-1	TRBJ2-4	SATDPGVSKNIQY
11	.	TRBV11-3	TRBJ2-1	ASSRGSVNEQF
12	.	TRBV20-1	TRBJ2-3	SAREMGMRNTQY
13	.	TRBV29-1	TRBJ2-3	SVEDQRGSTDTQY
12	.	TRBV12-3/TRBV12-4	TRBJ2-7	ASSLAGSLYEQY
15	TRBD2	TRBV29-1	TRBJ2-3	SALRTSGRKVTDTQY
13	TRBD1	TRBV2	TRBJ2-7	ASSGDRGAFDEQY
13	.	TRBV28	TRBJ2-2	ASSLRARNTGELF
11	TRBD1	TRBV6-1	TRBJ2-7	AVTRDRVYEQY
12	.	TRBV29-1	TRBJ2-7	SVGEGGRLGEQY
12	.	TRBV4-2	TRBJ2-5	ASNQDPGGETQY
13	.	TRBV5-1	TRBJ2-1	ASSYQGTSYNEQF
16	.	TRBV2	TRBJ2-1	ASSWEPPVARGPDEQF
13	TRBD2	TRBV12-3/TRBV12-4	TRBJ2-5	ASSETSGPAETQY